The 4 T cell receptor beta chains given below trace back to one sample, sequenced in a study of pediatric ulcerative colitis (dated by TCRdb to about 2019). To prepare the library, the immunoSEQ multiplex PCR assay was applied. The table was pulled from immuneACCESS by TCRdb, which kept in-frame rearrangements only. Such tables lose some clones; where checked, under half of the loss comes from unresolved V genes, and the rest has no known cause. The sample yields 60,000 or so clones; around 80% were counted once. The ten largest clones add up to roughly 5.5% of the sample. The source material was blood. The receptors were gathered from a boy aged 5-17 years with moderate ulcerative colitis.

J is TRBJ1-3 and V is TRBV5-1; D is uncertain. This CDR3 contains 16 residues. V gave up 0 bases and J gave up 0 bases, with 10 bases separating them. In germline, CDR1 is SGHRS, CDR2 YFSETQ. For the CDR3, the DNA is TGCGCCAGCAGCTTGGAATCTGGAGGCTCTGGAAACACCATATATTTT. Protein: CASSLESGGSGNTIYF.

CDR3 loop: CASSQEWMAAEYYSNQPQHF. DNA of the CDR3: TGCGCCAGCAGCCAAGAATGGATGGCAGCCGAATACTATAGCAATCAGCCCCAGCATTTT. The chain employs TRBV4-1 and TRBJ1-5; no firm D call. The CDR3 runs to 20 residues. With 0 bases removed from V and 0 bases from J, the gap between germline ends came to 21 bases. The germline V gene encodes CDR1 MGHRA and CDR2 YSYEKL.

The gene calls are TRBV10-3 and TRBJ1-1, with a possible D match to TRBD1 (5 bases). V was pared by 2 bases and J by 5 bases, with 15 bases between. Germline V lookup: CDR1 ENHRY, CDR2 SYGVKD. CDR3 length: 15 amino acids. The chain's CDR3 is CAISEQLSPGTEAFF. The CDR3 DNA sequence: TGTGCCATCAGTGAGCAACTATCCCCAGGGACTGAAGCTTTCTTT.

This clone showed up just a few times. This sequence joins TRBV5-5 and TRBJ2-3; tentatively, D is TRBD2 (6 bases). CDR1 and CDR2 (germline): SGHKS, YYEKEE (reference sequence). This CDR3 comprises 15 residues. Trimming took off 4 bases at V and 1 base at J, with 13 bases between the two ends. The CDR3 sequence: CASSPVGGGTDTQYF. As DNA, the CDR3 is TGTGCCAGCAGCCCAGTGGGGGGAGGCACAGATACGCAGTATTTT. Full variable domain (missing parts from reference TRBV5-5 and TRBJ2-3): DAGVTQSPTHLIKTRGQQVTLRCSPISGHKSVSWYQQVLGQGPQFIFQYYEKEERGRGNFPDRFSARQFPNYSSELNVNALLLGDSALYLCASSPVGGGTDTQYFGPGTRLTVL.